The TCR beta chain described here comes from a study of T cells in Graves' hyperthyroidism and ophthalmopathy. Looking at the study overall: At initial diagnosis, before any treatment had begun, peripheral blood was obtained.

This clonotype was observed many times. The germline gives CDR1 MNHNS, CDR2 SASEGT. The CDR3 length is 15 residues. The V end was cut by 10 bases, the J end by 1 base, with 19 bases between. Ophthalmopathy patients showed a Clinical Activity Score of at least 3, NOSPECS grade of at least 4 and duration under 3 months. Diagnosis relied on clinical symptoms, serum thyroxine and TRAb, thyroid ultrasound and orbital computed tomography. Extraction of PBMCs used 8 to 10 ml of fresh peripheral blood. What was amplified from RNA transcripts were TCR beta CDR3 regions. The HTBI primer set was used in a first-round RT-PCR of the TCR CDR3. MiXCR, run by TCRdb on the multiplex PCR reads, gives a single entry per CDR3 protein. Of hundreds of thousands of distinct CDR3 sequences in the sample, around 15% are singletons; the top ten hold 13%.

The TCR was taken from a man between 18 and 29 years old with Graves' ophthalmopathy. The sequencing sample was made of blood. The chain links TRBV6-1 to TRBJ1-1; D is uncertain. The CDR3 DNA is TGTGCCACCAACCGGGTCGGGCACTCGAACACTGAAGCTTTCTTT. Translated: CATNRVGHSNTEAFF.